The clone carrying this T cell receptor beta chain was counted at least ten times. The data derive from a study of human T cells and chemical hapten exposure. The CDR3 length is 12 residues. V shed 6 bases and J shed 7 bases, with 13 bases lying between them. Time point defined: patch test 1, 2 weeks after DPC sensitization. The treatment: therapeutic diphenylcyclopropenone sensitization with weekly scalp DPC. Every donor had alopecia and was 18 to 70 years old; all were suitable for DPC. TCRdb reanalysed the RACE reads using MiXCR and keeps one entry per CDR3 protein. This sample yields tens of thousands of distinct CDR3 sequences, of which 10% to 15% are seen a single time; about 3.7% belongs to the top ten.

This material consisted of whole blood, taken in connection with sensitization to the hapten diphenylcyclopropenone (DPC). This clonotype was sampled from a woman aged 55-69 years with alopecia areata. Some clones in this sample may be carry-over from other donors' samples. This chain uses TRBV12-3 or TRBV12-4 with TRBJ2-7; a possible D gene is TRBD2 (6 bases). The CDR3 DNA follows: TGTGCCAGCAGCCCAAACGCGGGGGAGCAGTACTTC. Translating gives CASSPNAGEQYF.